Each of the 2 T cell receptor beta chains below was sequenced from the same sample in a study of blood T cell repertoires in COVID-19 (dated by TCRdb to between 2020 and 2021). Libraries were constructed by the immunoSEQ multiplex PCR assay. TCRdb re-hosts the immuneACCESS table, in-frame sequences only. Its copies lack some clones; in the studies checked, an unresolved V gene accounts for under half of them, and the cause for the rest is not known. This sample holds roughly 80,000 clones; 60% to 85% were observed only once. Around 9.5% of the sample goes to the ten largest clones. Material: peripheral blood. The receptor set was obtained from a human donor in a cohort sampled during active COVID-19.

This clone came up a few times. This chain joins TRBV6-6 and TRBJ2-7; D is perhaps TRBD1 (5 bases). The ends were cut back, 2 bases at V and 0 bases at J, with 8 bases in the middle. In germline, CDR1 is MNHNY, CDR2 SVGAGI (reference sequence). The CDR3 is 14 amino acids. DNA for the CDR3: TGTGCCAGCAGTTACCAGGGAAGCTCCTACGAGCAGTACTTC. Residues: CASSYQGSSYEQYF.

The chain is built from TRBV4-3 and TRBJ2-5; D ambiguous. The CDR3 consists of 13 residues. The ends were cut back, 3 bases at V and 2 bases at J, with 7 bases in the middle. CDR1 is LGHNA, CDR2 YSLEER, per germline. The CDR3 region is CASSHQVQETQYF. CDR3 bases: TGCGCCAGCAGCCACCAGGTTCAAGAGACCCAGTACTTC.